The clone carrying this TCR beta chain has more than one count but fewer than ten. What it binds is unknown. This entry comes from a study of cytotoxic CD8 clonotypes in ibrutinib-treated CLL. The study's findings and limits: Having risen at ibrutinib response, clonality had fallen back toward baseline by progression.

Sequenced by immunoSEQ multiplex PCR; TCRdb stores in-frame clones only, minus some. The table shows nearly 300,000 clones, with less than 85% occurring only once. The CDR3 consists of 21 residues. Per the germline V gene, CDR1 is WNHNN and CDR2 is SYGVQD (reference sequence). The ends were cut back, 6 bases at V and 5 bases at J, with 35 bases in the middle. The sequencing used PBMCs, collected at disease progression, from a patient treated with ibrutinib. This clonotype was obtained from a human donor with chronic lymphocytic leukemia. This sequence joins TRBV10-1 and TRBJ1-5; TRBD1 might be the D (6 bases). CDR3 sequence: CASSDLCLGQLGTIAYQPQHF. DNA for the CDR3: TGCGCCAGCAGCGACTTGTGTTTAGGGCAGTTGGGGACAATAGCATATCAGCCCCAGCATTTT.